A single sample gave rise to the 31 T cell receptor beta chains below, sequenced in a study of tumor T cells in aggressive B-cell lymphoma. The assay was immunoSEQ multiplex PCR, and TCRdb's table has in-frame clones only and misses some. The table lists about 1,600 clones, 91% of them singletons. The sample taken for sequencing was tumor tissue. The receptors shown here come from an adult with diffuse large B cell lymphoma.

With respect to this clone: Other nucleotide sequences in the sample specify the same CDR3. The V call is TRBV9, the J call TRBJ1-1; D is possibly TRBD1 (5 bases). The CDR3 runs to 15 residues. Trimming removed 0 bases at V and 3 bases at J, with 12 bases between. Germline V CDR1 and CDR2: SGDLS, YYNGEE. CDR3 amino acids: CASSVGRLGDTEAFF. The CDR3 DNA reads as TGTGCCAGCAGCGTAGGGCGATTAGGGGACACTGAAGCTTTCTTT.

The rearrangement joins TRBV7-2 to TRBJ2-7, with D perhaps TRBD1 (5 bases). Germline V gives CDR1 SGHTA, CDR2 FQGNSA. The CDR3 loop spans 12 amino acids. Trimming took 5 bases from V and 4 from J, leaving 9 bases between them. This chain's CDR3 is CASSTTGYEQYF. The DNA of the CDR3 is TGTGCCAGCAGCACCACAGGTTACGAGCAGTACTTC.

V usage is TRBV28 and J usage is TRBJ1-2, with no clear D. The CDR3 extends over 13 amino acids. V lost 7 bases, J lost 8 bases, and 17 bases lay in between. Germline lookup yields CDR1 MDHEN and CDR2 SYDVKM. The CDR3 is CASTTSTPSGYTF. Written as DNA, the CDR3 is TGTGCCAGCACCACTTCCACCCCGTCAGGCTACACCTTC.

The CDR3 nucleotides read TGTGCCAGCAGCTGGGGACAGCTTAATGAAAAACTGTTTTTT. It codes for CASSWGQLNEKLFF. The V call is TRBV7-8, the J call TRBJ1-4; TRBD1 matches 7 bases. The CDR3 extends over 14 amino acids. J lost 4 bases, V lost 4 bases, and 3 bases had no gene match. Germline CDR1 is SGHVS and CDR2 is FQNEAQ.

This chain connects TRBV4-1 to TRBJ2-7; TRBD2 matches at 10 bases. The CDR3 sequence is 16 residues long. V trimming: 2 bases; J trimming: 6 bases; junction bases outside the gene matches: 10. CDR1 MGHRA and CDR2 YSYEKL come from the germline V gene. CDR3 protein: CASSQSPQREGPEQYF. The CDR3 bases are TGCGCCAGCAGCCAATCACCTCAGCGGGAGGGTCCCGAGCAGTACTTC.

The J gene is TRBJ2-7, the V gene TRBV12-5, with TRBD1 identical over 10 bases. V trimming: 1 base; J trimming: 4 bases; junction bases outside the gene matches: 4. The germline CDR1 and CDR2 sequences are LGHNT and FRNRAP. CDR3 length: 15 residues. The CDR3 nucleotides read TGTGCTAGTGGTTTGGGACAGGGGGCGCTATACGAGCAGTACTTC. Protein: CASGLGQGALYEQYF.

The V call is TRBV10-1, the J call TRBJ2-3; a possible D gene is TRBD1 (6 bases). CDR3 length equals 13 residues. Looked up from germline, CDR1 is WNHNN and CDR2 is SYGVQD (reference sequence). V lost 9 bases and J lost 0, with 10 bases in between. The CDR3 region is CASSTGSTDTQYF. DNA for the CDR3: TGCGCCAGTTCGACAGGCAGCACAGATACGCAGTATTTT.

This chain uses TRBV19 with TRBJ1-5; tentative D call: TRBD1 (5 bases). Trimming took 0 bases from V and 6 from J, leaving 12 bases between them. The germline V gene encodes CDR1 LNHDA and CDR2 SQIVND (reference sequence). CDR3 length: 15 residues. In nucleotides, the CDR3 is TGTGCCAGTAGTATAGATCGCGGGGCCGCTCAGCCCCAGCATTTT. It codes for CASSIDRGAAQPQHF.

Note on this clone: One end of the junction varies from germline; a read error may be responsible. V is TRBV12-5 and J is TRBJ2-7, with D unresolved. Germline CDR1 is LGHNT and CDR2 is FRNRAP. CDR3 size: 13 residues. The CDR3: CASDLSYGYEQYF. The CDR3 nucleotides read TGTGCTAGTGATTTGTCTTACGGCTACGAGCAGTACTTC.

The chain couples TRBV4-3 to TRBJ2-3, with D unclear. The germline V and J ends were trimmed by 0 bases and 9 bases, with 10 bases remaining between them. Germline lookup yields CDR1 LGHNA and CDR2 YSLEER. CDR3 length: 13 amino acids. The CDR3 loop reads CASSQDRALTQYF. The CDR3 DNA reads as TGCGCCAGCAGCCAAGATCGCGCCCTAACGCAGTATTTT.

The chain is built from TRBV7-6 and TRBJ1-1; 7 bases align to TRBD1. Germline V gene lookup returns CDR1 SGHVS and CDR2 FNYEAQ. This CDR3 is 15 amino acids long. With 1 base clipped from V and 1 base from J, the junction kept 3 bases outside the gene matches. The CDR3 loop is CASSLGGTANTEAFF. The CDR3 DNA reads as TGTGCCAGCAGCTTAGGGGGGACAGCGAACACTGAAGCTTTCTTT. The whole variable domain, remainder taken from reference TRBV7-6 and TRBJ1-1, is GAGVSQSPRYKVTKRGQDVALRCDPISGHVSLYWYRQALGQGPEFLTYFNYEAQQDKSGLPNDRFSAERPEGSISTLTIQRTEQRDSAMYRCASSLGGTANTEAFFGQGTRLTVV.

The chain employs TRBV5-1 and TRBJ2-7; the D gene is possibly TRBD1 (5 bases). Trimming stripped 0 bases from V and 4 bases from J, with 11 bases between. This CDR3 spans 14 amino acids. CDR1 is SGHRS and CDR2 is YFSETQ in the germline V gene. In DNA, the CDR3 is TGCGCCAGCAGCTTGGACCAGGGTGCGTACGAGCAGTACTTC. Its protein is CASSLDQGAYEQYF.

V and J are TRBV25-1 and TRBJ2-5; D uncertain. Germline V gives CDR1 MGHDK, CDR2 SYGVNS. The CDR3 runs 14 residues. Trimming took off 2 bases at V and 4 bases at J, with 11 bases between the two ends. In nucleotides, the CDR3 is TGTGCCAGCAGTGAACAGGATTCATTAGAGACCCAGTACTTC. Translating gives CASSEQDSLETQYF.

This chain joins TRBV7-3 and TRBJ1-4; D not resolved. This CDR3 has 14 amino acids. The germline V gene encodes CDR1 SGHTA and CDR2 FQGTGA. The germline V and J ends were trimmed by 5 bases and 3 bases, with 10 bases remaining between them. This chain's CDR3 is CASSHAGPNEKLFF. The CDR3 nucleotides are TGTGCCAGCAGCCACGCAGGCCCTAATGAAAAACTGTTTTTT.

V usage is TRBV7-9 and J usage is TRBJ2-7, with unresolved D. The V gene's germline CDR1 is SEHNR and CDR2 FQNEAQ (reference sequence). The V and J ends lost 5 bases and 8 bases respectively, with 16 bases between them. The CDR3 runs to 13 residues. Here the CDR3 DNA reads TGTGCCAGCAGCAGACGAGAGGAATACAAGCAGTACTTC. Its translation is CASSRREEYKQYF.

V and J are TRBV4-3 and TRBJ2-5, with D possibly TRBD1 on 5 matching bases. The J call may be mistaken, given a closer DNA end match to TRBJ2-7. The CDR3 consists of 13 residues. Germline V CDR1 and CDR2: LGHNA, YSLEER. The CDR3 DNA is TGCGCCAGCAGCCCCGGGCCTCAGGGCGAGCAGTACTTC. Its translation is CASSPGPQGEQYF.

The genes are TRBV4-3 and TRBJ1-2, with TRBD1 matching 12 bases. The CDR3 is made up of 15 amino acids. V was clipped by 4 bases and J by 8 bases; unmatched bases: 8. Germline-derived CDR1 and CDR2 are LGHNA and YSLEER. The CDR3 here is CASSRSPGTGGGYTF. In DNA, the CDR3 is TGCGCCAGCAGCCGAAGTCCCGGGACAGGGGGCGGCTACACCTTC.

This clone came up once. CDR3 nucleotide sequence: TGCGCCAGCAGCCAAGAACAGGGGGCTTACAATGAGCAGTTCTTC. Its protein product is CASSQEQGAYNEQFF. The V and J genes are TRBV4-3 and TRBJ2-1; 9 nucleotides agree with TRBD1. The V gene end was trimmed by 0 bases and the J gene end by 4 bases; junction bases not matched to a gene: 1. The V gene's germline CDR1 is LGHNA and CDR2 YSLEER. The CDR3 covers 15 residues.

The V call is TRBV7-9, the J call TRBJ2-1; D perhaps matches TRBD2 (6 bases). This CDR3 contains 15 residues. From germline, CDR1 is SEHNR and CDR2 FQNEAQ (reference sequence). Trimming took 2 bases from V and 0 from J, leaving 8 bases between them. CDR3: CASSLSGGSYNEQFF. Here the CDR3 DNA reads TGTGCCAGCAGCTTATCCGGGGGCTCCTACAATGAGCAGTTCTTC.

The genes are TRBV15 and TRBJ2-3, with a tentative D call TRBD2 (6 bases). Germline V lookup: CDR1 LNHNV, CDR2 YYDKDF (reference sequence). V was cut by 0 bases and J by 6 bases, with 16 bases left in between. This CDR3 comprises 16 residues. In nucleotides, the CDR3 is TGTGCCACCAGCAGAGATGGGGACTCGCCGGGGGATACGCAGTATTTT. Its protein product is CATSRDGDSPGDTQYF. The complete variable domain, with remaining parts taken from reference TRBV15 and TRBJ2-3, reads DAMVIQNPRYQVTQFGKPVTLSCSQTLNHNVMYWYQQKSSQAPKLLFHYYDKDFNNEADTPDNFQSRRPNTSFCFLDIRSPGLGDTAMYLCATSRDGDSPGDTQYFGPGTRLTVL.

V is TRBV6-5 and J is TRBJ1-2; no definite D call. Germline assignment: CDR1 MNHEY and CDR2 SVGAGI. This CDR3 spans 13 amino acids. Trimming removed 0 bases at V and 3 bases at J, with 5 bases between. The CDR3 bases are TGTGCCAGCAGTTACTCACCGGACTATGGCTACACCTTC. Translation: CASSYSPDYGYTF.

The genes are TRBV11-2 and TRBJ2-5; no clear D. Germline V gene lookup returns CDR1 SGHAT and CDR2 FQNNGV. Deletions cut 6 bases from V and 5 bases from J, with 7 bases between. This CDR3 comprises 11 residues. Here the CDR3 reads CASRFRETQYF. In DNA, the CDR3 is TGTGCCAGCAGATTCCGGGAGACCCAGTACTTC.

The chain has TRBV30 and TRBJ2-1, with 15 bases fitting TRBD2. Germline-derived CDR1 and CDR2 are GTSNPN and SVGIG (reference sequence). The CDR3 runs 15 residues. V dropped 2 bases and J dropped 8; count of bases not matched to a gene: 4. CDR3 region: CAWSRTSGGVDEQFF. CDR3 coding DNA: TGTGCCTGGAGTCGGACTAGCGGGGGGGTCGATGAGCAGTTCTTC.

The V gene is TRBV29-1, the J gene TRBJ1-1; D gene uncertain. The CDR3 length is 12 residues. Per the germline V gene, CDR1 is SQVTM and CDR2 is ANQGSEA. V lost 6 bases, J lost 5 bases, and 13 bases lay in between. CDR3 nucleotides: TGCAGCGTATTCAGTCTGACAACTGAAGCTTTCTTT. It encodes CSVFSLTTEAFF.

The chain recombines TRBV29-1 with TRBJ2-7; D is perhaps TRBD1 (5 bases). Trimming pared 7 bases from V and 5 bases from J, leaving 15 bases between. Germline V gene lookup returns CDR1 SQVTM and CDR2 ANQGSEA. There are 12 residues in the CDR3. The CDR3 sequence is CSADAGFDEQYF. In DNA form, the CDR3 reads TGCAGCGCCGACGCAGGGTTCGACGAGCAGTACTTC.

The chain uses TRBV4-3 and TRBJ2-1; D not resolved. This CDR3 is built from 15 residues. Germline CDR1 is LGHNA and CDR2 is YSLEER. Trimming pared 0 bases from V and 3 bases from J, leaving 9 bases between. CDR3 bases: TGCGCCAGCAGCCAAGACCAGGCCCTCTACAATGAGCAGTTCTTC. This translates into CASSQDQALYNEQFF.

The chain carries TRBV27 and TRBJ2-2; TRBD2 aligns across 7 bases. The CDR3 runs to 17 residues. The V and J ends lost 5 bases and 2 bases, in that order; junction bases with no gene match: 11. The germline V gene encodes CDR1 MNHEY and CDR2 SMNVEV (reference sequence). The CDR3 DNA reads TGTGCCAGCAGTCCCCAGGGCAGCGGGGTCAACACCGGGGAGCTGTTTTTT. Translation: CASSPQGSGVNTGELFF.

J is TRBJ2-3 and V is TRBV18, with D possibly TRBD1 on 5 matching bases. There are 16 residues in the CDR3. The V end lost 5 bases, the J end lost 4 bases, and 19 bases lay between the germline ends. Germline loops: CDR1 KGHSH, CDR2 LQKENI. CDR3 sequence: CASSANDPGIADTQYF. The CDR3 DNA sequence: TGTGCCAGCTCAGCAAACGACCCAGGGATAGCAGATACGCAGTATTTT.

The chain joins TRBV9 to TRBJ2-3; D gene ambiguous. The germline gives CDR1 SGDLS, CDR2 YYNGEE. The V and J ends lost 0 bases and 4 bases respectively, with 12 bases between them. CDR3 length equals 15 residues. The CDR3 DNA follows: TGTGCCAGCAGCGTAGGGATCCGGGTCCCAGATACGCAGTATTTT. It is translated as CASSVGIRVPDTQYF.

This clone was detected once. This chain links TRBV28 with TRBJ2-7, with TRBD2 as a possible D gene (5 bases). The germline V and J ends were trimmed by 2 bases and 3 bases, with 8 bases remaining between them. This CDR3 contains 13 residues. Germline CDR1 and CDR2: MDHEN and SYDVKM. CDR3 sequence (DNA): TGTGCCAGCAGTTTACTCGGGGACTACGAGCAGTACTTC. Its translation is CASSLLGDYEQYF.

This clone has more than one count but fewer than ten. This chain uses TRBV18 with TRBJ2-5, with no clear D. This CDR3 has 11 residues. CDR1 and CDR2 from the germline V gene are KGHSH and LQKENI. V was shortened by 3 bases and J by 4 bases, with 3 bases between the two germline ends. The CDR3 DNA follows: TGTGCCAGCTCACCCGGAGAGACCCAGTACTTC. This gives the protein CASSPGETQYF.